This T cell receptor (beta chain) was captured by sequencing in a study of cytomegalovirus exposure and HLA in healthy donors. Study at large: The 100 to 150 validation repertoires, a later analysis reported, used the same platform as the 600 to 700 repertoires from the first cohort.

Separate from the approximately 670-subject first cohort was the roughly 130-subject validation cohort, to which the donors belonged. The CDR3 is made up of 15 amino acids. V dropped 5 bases and J dropped 3; count of bases not matched to a gene: 5. Germline V lookup: CDR1 MNHEY, CDR2 SMNVEV (reference sequence). Repertoires were generated with immunoSEQ multiplex PCR, while TCRdb's copy carries only in-frame clones and drops some. The sample includes 200,000 to 250,000 clones, about 90% of them seen just once. The TCR originated in a man aged 18-30 years in good health and CMV-seropositive. Sequencing used PBMCs. The J gene is TRBJ2-3, the V gene TRBV27; 10 nucleotides match TRBD2. The CDR3 spells CASSGLAGATDTQYF. The CDR3 DNA is TGTGCCAGCAGTGGCCTAGCGGGAGCGACAGATACGCAGTATTTT.